Each of the 16 T cell receptor beta chains below was sequenced from the same sample in a study of T cell responses to AZD1222 COVID-19 vaccine. Assay used: immunoSEQ multiplex PCR; TCRdb lists only in-frame clones, some missing. The data contain about 130,000 clones, around 84% of them singletons. This sample comprised peripheral blood, obtained on day 0 of AZD1222 vaccination. The receptors come from an adult in good health.

This clone was seen once. The CDR3 DNA reads as TGTGCCAGCAGCTCACGACAGGGGGTAGTCGATGAGCAGTTCTTC. Translating it yields CASSSRQGVVDEQFF. V usage is TRBV6-5 and J usage is TRBJ2-1; TRBD1 aligns across 9 bases. Per germline, CDR1 MNHEY and CDR2 SVGAGI. With V trimmed by 6 bases and J by 8 bases, 11 bases remained unmatched. The CDR3 spans 15 residues.

The CDR3, as DNA: TGTGCCAGCAGCTCAACAACCGGGAGGCCCCCCTACGAGCAGTACTTC. It codes for CASSSTTGRPPYEQYF. The chain combines TRBV27 with TRBJ2-7, with TRBD2 matching over 7 bases. Germline CDR1 and CDR2: MNHEY and SMNVEV (reference sequence). V was clipped by 6 bases and J by 2 bases; unmatched bases: 13. This CDR3 has 16 amino acids.

This chain links TRBV12-5 with TRBJ1-4; 9 nucleotides agree with TRBD1. The CDR3 is made up of 15 amino acids. Trimming at V came to 5 bases and at J to 7 bases, leaving 8 bases not matched to a gene. In germline, CDR1 is LGHNT, CDR2 FRNRAP. CDR3 nucleotide sequence: TGTGCTAGTGGTCGCAACAGGGGGCGCGGTGAAAAACTGTTTTTT. Amino acid sequence: CASGRNRGRGEKLFF.

The chain uses TRBV7-2 and TRBJ2-7; no clear D gene. This CDR3 comprises 14 residues. Trimming took off 1 base at V and 2 bases at J, with 9 bases between the two ends. CDR1 and CDR2 from the germline V gene are SGHTA and FQGNSA. CDR3 in DNA: TGTGCCAGCAGCTTAGGGTTTAGAACCTACGAGCAGTACTTC. This sequence encodes CASSLGFRTYEQYF.

V gene TRBV2 combines with J gene TRBJ2-2; 7 bases are a match to TRBD2. The junction had 2 bases not matched to a gene; V was cut back by 1 base and J by 3 bases. This CDR3 contains 15 residues. The germline gives CDR1 SNHLY, CDR2 FYNNEI. The CDR3 is CASSEDGRYTGELFF. CDR3 DNA sequence: TGTGCCAGCAGTGAAGACGGGAGGTACACCGGGGAGCTGTTTTTT.

V is TRBV6-5 and J is TRBJ1-2; D gene uncertain. V was shortened by 7 bases and J by 6 bases, with 6 bases between the two germline ends. The CDR3 loop spans 10 amino acids. Per the germline V gene, CDR1 is MNHEY and CDR2 is SVGAGI. The CDR3 loop reads CASITDGYTF. CDR3 nucleotide sequence: TGTGCCAGCATCACGGATGGCTACACCTTC.

The chain couples TRBV11-2 to TRBJ1-1, with D uncertain. The CDR3 runs 15 residues. Germline V gene lookup returns CDR1 SGHAT and CDR2 FQNNGV. V was pared by 0 bases and J by 0 bases, with 8 bases between. CDR3 protein: CASSLESLMNTEAFF. The DNA of the CDR3 is TGTGCCAGCAGCTTAGAGTCTCTCATGAACACTGAAGCTTTCTTT.

This chain connects TRBV2 to TRBJ2-1, with 10 bases that match TRBD2. CDR1 SNHLY and CDR2 FYNNEI come from the germline V gene. This CDR3 is 15 amino acids long. V trimming: 8 bases; J trimming: 4 bases; junction bases outside the gene matches: 8. The CDR3 coding sequence is TGTGCCAGCCGGGTAACTAGCGGGGCTTACAATGAGCAGTTCTTC. Its translation: CASRVTSGAYNEQFF.

The chain joins TRBV10-3 to TRBJ1-3; no definite D call. The CDR3 has 13 residues. The V end lost 4 bases, the J end lost 6 bases, and 10 bases lay between the germline ends. Germline loops: CDR1 ENHRY, CDR2 SYGVKD. This CDR3 reads CAISVLSENTIYF. CDR3 DNA sequence: TGTGCCATCAGTGTATTGTCGGAAAACACCATATATTTT.

This clone has just one count. The CDR3 loop is CASSGYLGNEQFF. CDR3 DNA sequence: TGTGCCAGCAGCGGATACTTAGGCAATGAGCAGTTCTTC. This rearrangement joins TRBV7-2 to TRBJ2-1; D unresolved. This CDR3 spans 13 amino acids. V was clipped by 5 bases and J by 6 bases, with 11 bases between them. Germline V gives CDR1 SGHTA, CDR2 FQGNSA.

This rearrangement joins TRBV16 to TRBJ2-1, with no clear D. The germline gives CDR1 KGHSY, CDR2 FQNENV. The CDR3 is made up of 18 amino acids. V shed 0 bases and J shed 1 base, with 16 bases lying between them. The CDR3 DNA reads as TGTGCCAGCAGCCAATCGAGGTCCTTCATCTCTTCCTACAATGAGCAGTTCTTC. Protein: CASSQSRSFISSYNEQFF.

The table lists this clone with a few counts. The chain uses TRBV3-1 (or the pseudogene TRBV3-2) and TRBJ1-6; the match to TRBD1 covers 7 bases. CDR1 LGHDT and CDR2 YNNKEL come from the germline V gene (reference sequence). J was trimmed by 7 bases and V by 5 bases; bases with no gene match: 8. This CDR3 region has 15 residues. The CDR3 loop reads CASSALDRANSPLHF. The CDR3 DNA is TGTGCCAGCAGCGCGTTAGACAGGGCCAATTCACCCCTCCACTTT.

This chain connects TRBV7-2 to TRBJ1-5; weak D call: TRBD1 (5 bases). This CDR3 is 15 amino acids long. The V gene lost 4 bases and the J gene lost 2 bases, with 12 bases spanning the gap. Germline V gene sequence: CDR1 SGHTA, CDR2 FQGNSA. The CDR3 spells CASSSWGSGNQPQHF. The CDR3 bases are TGTGCCAGCAGCTCCTGGGGCAGCGGCAATCAGCCCCAGCATTTT.

This clone was seen only a few times. This sequence joins TRBV19 and TRBJ1-2; TRBD1 matches 9 bases. With 9 bases clipped from V and 6 bases from J, the junction kept 20 bases outside the gene matches. The CDR3 has 17 amino acids. The germline V gene encodes CDR1 LNHDA and CDR2 SQIVND (reference sequence). CDR3 protein: CASSVPGQGMVLDGYTF. The CDR3, as DNA: TGTGCCAGCTCTGTCCCGGGACAGGGAATGGTTTTGGATGGCTACACCTTC.

This clone was counted a few times. The chain links TRBV19 to TRBJ1-6; 8 bases match TRBD1. Trimming at V came to 5 bases and at J to 0 bases, leaving 6 bases not matched to a gene. There are 17 residues in the CDR3. CDR1 and CDR2 (germline): LNHDA, SQIVND (reference sequence). CDR3 in amino acids: CASSAGQESSYNSPLHF. Written as DNA, the CDR3 is TGTGCCAGTAGTGCGGGACAGGAGAGCTCCTATAATTCACCCCTCCACTTT.

The J gene is TRBJ2-7, the V gene TRBV7-9; tentatively, D is TRBD2 (6 bases). Trimming shortened V by 4 bases and J by 0 bases, and 13 bases separated the two germline ends. The length of the CDR3 is 15 residues. Germline V gene sequence: CDR1 SEHNR, CDR2 FQNEAQ (reference sequence). This chain's CDR3 is CASSSDGGFSYEQYF. The CDR3 coding sequence is TGTGCCAGCAGCTCCGACGGGGGATTCTCCTACGAGCAGTACTTC.